A single sample gave rise to the 14 T cell receptor beta chains below, sequenced in a study of T cells in women clearing cervical HPV infection. The protocol was immunoSEQ multiplex PCR, while the TCRdb copy is restricted to in-frame clones and leaves out a portion. The specimen's table records more than 30,000 clones. The sample was blood buffy coat. Receptors originate from a woman between 18 and 69 years old with a cervical HPV16 infection that either progressed to CIN3+ or cleared (not recorded which).

Notes on this clone: The sequenced fragment ends 3 residues before the CDR3 boundary, so the rest is inferred from the germline J gene. The genes are TRBV7-9 and TRBJ2-7; 11 bases line up with TRBD1. This CDR3 is 15 amino acids long. Trimming removed 4 bases from V and 3 bases from J; junction bases left unmatched: 5. From germline, CDR1 is SEHNR and CDR2 FQNEAQ (reference sequence). The DNA read from the CDR3 is TGTGCCAGCAGCTCCCCCGGGACAGGGGGCTACGAG. Protein product: CASSSPGTGGYE. The full CDR3 protein reads CASSSPGTGGYEQYF.

In the case of this clone: With the read ending 3 residues before the CDR3 end, the germline J gene is used to fill in that end. The J gene is TRBJ1-1, the V gene TRBV6-2 or TRBV6-3; 7 bases fit TRBD1. This CDR3 has 14 amino acids. Germline lookup yields CDR1 MNHEY and CDR2 SVGEGT. V dropped 6 bases and J dropped 2; count of bases not matched to a gene: 6. CDR3 sequence reads: CASSLQGTNTEAFF. CDR3 DNA (partial): TGTGCCAGCAGCTTACAGGGGACCAACACTGAA.

Details on this clone: Sequencing ends 3 residues short of the CDR3 end; the germline J gene provides the rest. The chain uses TRBV7-2 and TRBJ2-1; D gene ambiguous. V shed 3 bases and J shed 9 bases, with 15 bases lying between them. The V gene's germline CDR1 is SGHTA and CDR2 FQGNSA. CDR3 length equals 14 residues. The CDR3 DNA, read in part, is TGTGCCAGCAGCTTTCGGAGTTTACGGGTTGAG. It encodes CASSFRSLRVE. The whole CDR3 sequence reads CASSFRSLRVEQFF. Full variable domain (rest looked up from reference TRBV7-2 and TRBJ2-1): GAGVSQSPSNKVTEKGKDVELRCDPISGHTALYWYRQSLGQGLEFLIYFQGNSAPDKSGLPSDRFSAERTGGSVSTLTIQRTQQEDSAVYLCASSFRSLRVEQFFGPGTRLTVL.

With regard to this clone: The read stops 3 residues short of the end of the CDR3; the missing end is completed from the germline J gene. This chain uses TRBV6-2 or TRBV6-3 with TRBJ1-1, with a weak D call TRBD1 (6 bases). This CDR3 spans 15 amino acids. V gave up 6 bases and J gave up 5 bases, with 19 bases separating them. Germline CDR1 and CDR2: MNHEY and SVGEGT. The sequenced CDR3 bases are TGTGCCAGCAGGTCCCGGGAGGGGGTAGGAACTGAA. Amino acids: CASRSREGVGTE. The whole CDR3 protein reads CASRSREGVGTEAFF.

Regarding this clone: The read ends 3 residues early relative to the CDR3; the germline J gene fills the gap. V and J are TRBV10-3 and TRBJ2-3; 8 nucleotides line up with TRBD1. The CDR3 is made up of 12 amino acids. CDR1 and CDR2 (germline): ENHRY, SYGVKD. V was clipped by 9 bases and J by 1 base; unmatched bases: 0. CDR3 DNA, as far as it was read: TGTGCCATGGGACAGGGCACAGATACG. Its protein product is CAMGQGTDT. The whole CDR3 sequence reads CAMGQGTDTQYF.

The covered CDR3 bases are TGCGCCAGCAGCTTCCTAGCGGGGGGCAACTTCTACAATGAG. This translates into CASSFLAGGNFYNE. The complete CDR3 reads CASSFLAGGNFYNEQFF. The chain joins TRBV5-1 to TRBJ2-1; 11 nucleotides align to TRBD2. The DNA ends 3 residues before the CDR3 does, and the rest of the CDR3 is filled in from the germline J gene. Germline CDR1 and CDR2: SGHRS and YFSETQ. V was pared by 2 bases and J by 3 bases, with 7 bases of the junction left unmatched. This CDR3 has 17 residues.

Regarding this clone: The read ends 3 residues before the CDR3 terminus; that terminus is restored from the germline J gene. Other DNA sequences in this specimen translate into the identical CDR3. This rearrangement joins TRBV7-3 to TRBJ2-2; TRBD2 matches at 10 bases. The CDR3 loop spans 16 amino acids. Trimming at V came to 6 bases and at J to 7 bases, leaving 11 bases not matched to a gene. The germline V gene encodes CDR1 SGHTA and CDR2 FQGTGA. The part of the CDR3 DNA that was read is TGTGCCAGCAGTCTGATGTCTAGCGGGAGTGGCGGGGAG. As protein: CASSLMSSGSGGE. In full, the CDR3 reads CASSLMSSGSGGELFF.

Remarks on this clone: Read data end 3 residues before the CDR3 end; the end is taken from the germline J gene. V is TRBV10-3 and J is TRBJ1-1; 8 bases are a match to TRBD1. The germline V gene encodes CDR1 ENHRY and CDR2 SYGVKD. The CDR3 has 16 amino acids. After removal of 5 bases from V and 0 bases from J, the junction contained 8 bases not matched to a gene. The covered CDR3 bases are TGTGCCATCAGTAGAACAGGGGGGGGGATGAACACTGAA. It is translated as CAISRTGGGMNTE. The complete CDR3 sequence is CAISRTGGGMNTEAFF.

Remarks on this clone: With the read ending 3 residues before the CDR3 end, the germline J gene is used to fill in that end. V is TRBV20-1 and J is TRBJ2-7; 11 bases are a match to TRBD2. This CDR3 comprises 16 residues. The trim removed 6 bases at V and 3 bases at J, leaving 13 bases unmatched. Germline CDR1 is DFQATT and CDR2 is SNEGSKA (reference sequence). The CDR3 spells CSAGDSGRADNYEQYF. CDR3 DNA (partial): TGCAGTGCCGGCGATAGCGGGAGGGCCGATAACTACGAG.

Notes on this clone: Sequencing ends 3 residues short of the CDR3 end; the germline J gene provides the rest. The chain links TRBV20-1 to TRBJ1-4; perhaps TRBD1 as D (6 bases). Looked up from germline, CDR1 is DFQATT and CDR2 is SNEGSKA (reference sequence). CDR3 length equals 13 residues. V was trimmed by 4 bases and J by 5 bases, leaving 11 bases between them. This chain's CDR3 is CSAKTGGNEKLFF. CDR3 DNA, as far as it was read: TGCAGTGCTAAGACAGGCGGCAATGAAAAA.

Comment on this clone: Sequencing ends 3 residues short of the CDR3 end; the germline J gene provides the rest. The rearrangement uses TRBV7-2 and TRBJ1-2; perhaps TRBD1 as D (6 bases). CDR3 size: 15 residues. Germline V gene data show CDR1 as SGHTA and CDR2 as FQGNSA. The CDR3 is CASSAWDNAHYDYTF. The DNA read from the CDR3 is TGTGCCAGCAGCGCCTGGGACAACGCACACTACGAC.

Comments on this clone: Read data end 3 residues before the CDR3 end; the end is taken from the germline J gene. The V call is TRBV6-2 or TRBV6-3, the J call TRBJ2-5; TRBD1 matches 9 bases. J gave up 3 bases and V 8 bases, and 4 bases lay outside the gene matches. From germline, CDR1 is MNHEY and CDR2 SVGEGT. The CDR3 loop spans 13 amino acids. CDR3 DNA, as far as it was read: TGTGCCAGCGATACAGGGGGCGAAGAGACC. It specifies CASDTGGEET. The whole CDR3 region reads CASDTGGEETQYF.

Regarding this clone: The CDR3 extends 3 residues past the end of the read, so its final part is completed from the germline J gene. This rearrangement joins TRBV10-3 to TRBJ2-3, with TRBD1 as a possible D gene (6 bases). V was cut by 7 bases and J by 1 base, with 6 bases left in between. This CDR3 is built from 12 residues. Germline-derived CDR1 and CDR2 are ENHRY and SYGVKD. The CDR3 reads CAIKGGTDTQYF. Incomplete CDR3 DNA: TGTGCCATCAAGGGGGGCACAGATACG.

Remarks on this clone: The read terminates 3 residues before the CDR3 end, so the remaining end is supplied by the germline J gene. The V and J genes are TRBV11-2 and TRBJ1-1; the D is unclear. The CDR3 sequence is 12 residues long. V lost 7 bases, J lost 1 base, and 7 bases lay in between. Germline V lookup: CDR1 SGHAT, CDR2 FQNNGV. The covered CDR3 bases are TGTGCCAGCACTAGCCCGAACACTGAA. The encoded protein is CASTSPNTE. The full CDR3 protein reads CASTSPNTEAFF.